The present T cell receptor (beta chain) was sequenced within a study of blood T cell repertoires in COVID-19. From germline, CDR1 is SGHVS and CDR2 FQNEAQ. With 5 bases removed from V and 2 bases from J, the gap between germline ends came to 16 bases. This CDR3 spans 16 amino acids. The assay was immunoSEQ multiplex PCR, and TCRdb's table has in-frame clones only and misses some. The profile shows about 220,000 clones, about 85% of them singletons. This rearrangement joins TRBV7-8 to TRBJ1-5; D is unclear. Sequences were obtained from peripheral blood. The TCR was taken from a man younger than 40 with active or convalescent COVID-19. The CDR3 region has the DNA TGTGCCAGCAGCCCCACAGTTTTTTTGGGCAATCAGCCCCAGCATTTT. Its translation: CASSPTVFLGNQPQHF.